Each of the 8 T cell receptor beta chains below was sequenced from the same sample in a study of vaccination and CD4 T cells after COVID-19. No antigens are known for them. Indicated treatment: roughly ten-day PBMC culture with coronavirus spike peptide pools or control peptides (ViraFEST assay). Cultured CD4+ T-cell DNA underwent Oncomine TCR Beta short-read sequencing. TCRdb reanalysed the PCR reads using MiXCR and keeps one entry per CDR3 protein. The top ten hold more than 30% of the sample, which has about 8,300 distinct CDR3 sequences, about 65% seen once. The sample taken for sequencing was CD4+ T cells from blood, cultured in vitro. Receptors were obtained from a human donor who had recovered from COVID-19.

The chain joins TRBV11-3 to TRBJ2-5; no definite D call. Germline values: CDR1 SGHNT, CDR2 YENEEA. This CDR3 is 12 amino acids long. V was cut by 5 bases and J by 5 bases, with 9 bases left in between. The CDR3 nucleotides read TGTGCCAGCAGCCGCCCTCAGGAGACCCAGTACTTC. Protein sequence: CASSRPQETQYF.

This chain connects TRBV27 to TRBJ1-1; D not resolved. There are 14 residues in the CDR3. Germline CDR1 is MNHEY and CDR2 is SMNVEV (reference sequence). Deletions cut 5 bases from V and 3 bases from J, with 13 bases between. The CDR3 protein is CASSPEDGYTEAFF. The DNA of the CDR3 is TGTGCCAGCAGTCCTGAGGACGGGTACACTGAAGCTTTCTTT.

The chain uses TRBV6-5 and TRBJ1-5; possibly TRBD1 for D (5 bases). The CDR3 is made up of 18 amino acids. CDR1 is MNHEY and CDR2 is SVGAGI in the germline V gene. V lost 4 bases, J lost 0 bases, and 19 bases lay in between. The chain's CDR3 is CASSSDSQGLYSNQPQHF. The DNA of the CDR3 is TGTGCCAGCAGTTCGGATTCTCAGGGCCTCTATAGCAATCAGCCCCAGCATTTT.

The DNA of the CDR3 is TGTGCCAGCAGCTTTTTCAGGGGGGAGGGAGATACGCAGTATTTT. Its translation is CASSFFRGEGDTQYF. The V and J genes are TRBV5-6 and TRBJ2-3; D may match TRBD1 or TRBD2 (7 bases each). This CDR3 contains 15 residues. The V and J ends lost 2 bases and 5 bases respectively, with 15 bases between them. From germline, CDR1 is SGHDT and CDR2 YYEEEE. Variable domain in full (rest from reference TRBV5-6 and TRBJ2-3): DAGVTQSPTHLIKTRGQQVTLRCSPKSGHDTVSWYQQALGQGPQFIFQYYEEEERQRGNFPDRFSGHQFPNYSSELNVNALLLGDSALYLCASSFFRGEGDTQYFGPGTRLTVL.

The chain joins TRBV14 to TRBJ2-3; 8 bases align to TRBD2. CDR1 is SGHDN, CDR2 FVKESK, per germline. The CDR3 contains 15 residues. J was trimmed by 2 bases and V by 3 bases; bases with no gene match: 4. The CDR3 nucleotides read TGTGCCAGCAGCCAGAGACTAGCGTCCACAGATACGCAGTATTTT. This sequence encodes CASSQRLASTDTQYF.

The CDR3 loop reads CASSSDSLMNTEAFF. CDR3 sequence (DNA): TGTGCCAGCAGCTCGGACAGTCTCATGAACACTGAAGCTTTCTTT. The rearrangement joins TRBV7-3 to TRBJ1-1; tentative D call: TRBD1 (6 bases). V was cut by 4 bases and J by 0 bases, with 12 bases left in between. The CDR3 covers 15 residues. Germline CDR1 is SGHTA and CDR2 is FQGTGA.

CDR3 residues: CASSYIGETQYF. CDR3 DNA: TGTGCCAGCAGTTACATAGGCGAGACCCAGTACTTC. This chain joins TRBV6-2 or TRBV6-3 and TRBJ2-5, with unresolved D. In germline, CDR1 is MNHEY, CDR2 SVGEGT. The CDR3 is 12 residues long. Trimming left V 2 bases short and J 5 bases short, with 6 bases between.

The chain carries TRBV6-1 and TRBJ1-3; 7 positions match TRBD1. With V trimmed by 6 bases and J by 4 bases, 9 bases remained unmatched. Germline CDR1 is MNHNS and CDR2 is SASEGT. This CDR3 region has 15 residues. DNA for the CDR3: TGTGCCAGCAGGAGACAGGGAGCAAAGGGAAACACCATATATTTT. Protein: CASRRQGAKGNTIYF.